This passage covers 32 T cell receptor beta chains from one sample sequenced in a study of shared clonotypes between healthy human individuals. The data were produced by immunoSEQ multiplex PCR, yet TCRdb's version contains in-frame clones alone and is incomplete. The sample records some 2.4 million clones, 93% being singletons. The sample was naive CD4+ T cells from PBMCs. Subset specified: CD45RA+ positively selected. These receptors all stem from a man younger than 30 in good health. Some clones in this sample may be carry-over from other donors' samples.

This chain uses TRBV28 with TRBJ2-2, with 8 bases that match TRBD2. From germline, CDR1 is MDHEN and CDR2 SYDVKM. The CDR3 extends over 15 amino acids. The V segment lost 7 bases and the J segment 6 bases; nucleotides outside the gene matches: 10. The CDR3 DNA reads as TGTGCCAGCACCTACCGGGTGCGGGGGGCCGGGGAGCTGTTTTTT. Encoded protein: CASTYRVRGAGELFF.

The rearrangement uses TRBV6-1 and TRBJ2-3; 7 bases align to TRBD2. CDR1 is MNHNS and CDR2 is SASEGT in the germline V gene. The V segment lost 6 bases and the J segment 0 bases; nucleotides outside the gene matches: 3. The CDR3 loop spans 14 amino acids. In DNA, the CDR3 is TGTGCCAGCAGCAGCGGGATAAGCACAGATACGCAGTATTTT. This translates into CASSSGISTDTQYF.

For this clone: Other DNA variants within this sample encode the same CDR3. The rearrangement links TRBV7-3 to TRBJ1-1; unclear D gene. CDR3 size: 13 residues. Germline CDR1 and CDR2: SGHTA and FQGTGA. The germline V and J ends were trimmed by 0 bases and 1 base, with 3 bases remaining between them. The CDR3 bases are TGTGCCAGCAGCTTAACTGCGAACACTGAAGCTTTCTTT. As protein: CASSLTANTEAFF.

The CDR3 nucleotides are TGTGCCAGCAGCTTACGTCTAGGACAGAACTACTTC. This translates into CASSLRLGQNYF. The chain uses TRBV7-2 and TRBJ2-7; TRBD1 might be the D (6 bases). The CDR3 is 12 amino acids. The V end was cut by 2 bases, the J end by 13 bases, with 15 bases between. Germline CDR1 is SGHTA and CDR2 is FQGNSA.

This clone was seen a single time. The chain uses TRBV7-2 and TRBJ2-5, with TRBD2 as a possible D gene (7 bases). V shed 2 bases and J shed 4 bases, with 17 bases lying between them. Looked up from germline, CDR1 is SGHTA and CDR2 is FQGNSA. CDR3 length: 16 amino acids. Here the CDR3 DNA reads TGTGCCAGCAGCTTATTCCCTCGGGGGGCTGGAGAGACCCAGTACTTC. This encodes CASSLFPRGAGETQYF.

This chain uses TRBV4-3 with TRBJ2-1, with 11 bases identical to TRBD2. The germline V gene encodes CDR1 LGHNA and CDR2 YSLEER. V lost 0 bases, J lost 2 bases, and 0 bases stayed unmatched. The CDR3 loop spans 16 amino acids. This CDR3 reads CASSQDSGRAYNEQFF. The DNA for the CDR3 is TGCGCCAGCAGCCAAGATAGCGGGAGGGCCTACAATGAGCAGTTCTTC.

The rearrangement links TRBV7-2 to TRBJ2-2; 9 bases map to TRBD2. The germline V gene encodes CDR1 SGHTA and CDR2 FQGNSA. The CDR3 has 18 amino acids. Trimming cost V 5 bases and J 3 bases; bases outside gene matches: 13. The CDR3 protein is CASSPTLLLAGYTGELFF. CDR3 DNA sequence: TGTGCCAGCAGCCCCACTTTGTTACTAGCGGGTTACACCGGGGAGCTGTTTTTT.

The V call is TRBV7-7, the J call TRBJ2-1; TRBD1 is a possible D gene (8 bases). Looked up from germline, CDR1 is SSHAT and CDR2 is FNYEAQ (reference sequence). V lost 5 bases and J 10 bases, leaving 15 bases between the germline ends. CDR3 length: 13 amino acids. As DNA, the CDR3 is TGTGCCAGCAGCCCAGACAGGGGAGGGGAGCAGTTCTTC. It translates to CASSPDRGGEQFF.

The J gene is TRBJ2-5, the V gene TRBV28; D is tentatively TRBD1 or TRBD2 (5 bases each). Germline V gene sequence: CDR1 MDHEN, CDR2 SYDVKM. V lost 8 bases and J lost 2, with 15 bases in between. This CDR3 is 14 amino acids long. The CDR3 spells CASSLWDPQETQYF. CDR3 nucleotide sequence: TGTGCCAGCTCGCTGTGGGACCCGCAAGAGACCCAGTACTTC.

This clone was seen a single time. Here the CDR3 DNA reads TGTGCCACCAGCAAGGGACTAGCGGGAGACTACGAGCAGTACTTC. It encodes CATSKGLAGDYEQYF. The chain carries TRBV15 and TRBJ2-7; 14 nucleotides align to TRBD2. The V and J ends lost 4 bases and 3 bases, in that order; junction bases with no gene match: 2. The CDR3 is made up of 15 amino acids. Germline V gene sequence: CDR1 LNHNV, CDR2 YYDKDF (reference sequence).

The chain is built from TRBV5-5 and TRBJ2-1; 7 nucleotides line up with TRBD2. V gave up 4 bases and J gave up 3 bases; unmatched junction bases: 10. CDR1 and CDR2 from the germline V gene are SGHKS and YYEKEE (reference sequence). The length of the CDR3 is 16 residues. The CDR3 bases are TGTGCCAGCAGCATGATGCTAGCGGTTAACTACAATGAGCAGTTCTTC. It is translated as CASSMMLAVNYNEQFF.

The chain uses TRBV5-4 and TRBJ2-6; 11 bases align to TRBD1. The junction had 3 bases not matched to a gene; V was cut back by 7 bases and J by 0 bases. Germline CDR1 and CDR2: SGHNT and YYREEE (reference sequence). The CDR3 spans 16 residues. The chain's CDR3 is CASGQGALSGANVLTF. In DNA form, the CDR3 reads TGTGCCAGCGGACAGGGGGCGCTCTCTGGGGCCAACGTCCTGACTTTC.

In DNA form, the CDR3 reads TGCGCCAGCAGCACGGACAGCCAGACTTACAATGAGCAGTTCTTC. As protein: CASSTDSQTYNEQFF. This chain joins TRBV5-1 and TRBJ2-1; TRBD1 is a possible D gene (6 bases). The V gene lost 4 bases and the J gene lost 4 bases, with 15 bases spanning the gap. CDR3 size: 15 residues. Germline-derived CDR1 and CDR2 are SGHRS and YFSETQ.

V gene TRBV12-5 combines with J gene TRBJ1-2, with D perhaps matching TRBD1 (6 bases). The V and J ends lost 4 bases and 4 bases respectively, with 19 bases between them. In germline, CDR1 is LGHNT, CDR2 FRNRAP. The CDR3 has 16 amino acids. CDR3 nucleotide sequence: TGTGCTAGTGGTTCGTCGGGACCCCGAGGGGGCTATGGCTACACCTTC. Amino acid sequence: CASGSSGPRGGYGYTF. The full variable domain, with the rest looked up from reference TRBV12-5 and TRBJ1-2, is DARVTQTPRHKVTEMGQEVTMRCQPILGHNTVFWYRQTMMQGLELLAYFRNRAPLDDSGMPKDRFSAEMPDATLATLKIQPSEPRDSAVYFCASGSSGPRGGYGYTFGSGTRLTVV.

The gene calls are TRBV5-1 and TRBJ2-2; tentative D call: TRBD1 (6 bases). The CDR3 is 18 amino acids. Per germline, CDR1 SGHRS and CDR2 YFSETQ. V dropped 0 bases and J dropped 1 base, with 16 bases sitting between them. CDR3 amino acids: CASSLGTQGPLNTGELFF. The CDR3 bases are TGCGCCAGCAGCTTGGGTACACAGGGCCCGCTGAACACCGGGGAGCTGTTTTTT.

This rearrangement joins TRBV29-1 to TRBJ2-7, with TRBD1 identical over 8 bases. The CDR3 spans 14 residues. Germline V CDR1 and CDR2: SQVTM, ANQGSEA. V was clipped by 7 bases and J by 2 bases; unmatched bases: 10. The CDR3: CSASPMDRAYEQYF. CDR3 DNA sequence: TGCAGCGCCTCCCCGATGGACAGGGCCTACGAGCAGTACTTC.

On this clone itself: The same CDR3 is also encoded by other DNA sequences in this sample. J is TRBJ1-1 and V is TRBV2; D gene unclear. The V end lost 4 bases, the J end lost 1 base, and 4 bases lay between the germline ends. CDR1 and CDR2 (germline): SNHLY, FYNNEI. The CDR3 is made up of 12 amino acids. As DNA, the CDR3 is TGTGCCAGCAGTGTACGGAACACTGAAGCTTTCTTT. Translation: CASSVRNTEAFF.

The V gene is TRBV6-1, the J gene TRBJ1-1; 10 bases are a match to TRBD1. Germline CDR1 reads MNHNS; CDR2 reads SASEGT. This CDR3 comprises 15 residues. V lost 7 bases and J lost 5; bases outside the gene matches: 10. As DNA, the CDR3 is TGTGCCAGCAAGGAGTACCGGACAGGGGGGACTGAAGCTTTCTTT. It translates to CASKEYRTGGTEAFF.

V usage is TRBV4-1 and J usage is TRBJ1-5; possible D gene TRBD1, 6 bases. CDR3 length: 17 amino acids. The germline gives CDR1 MGHRA, CDR2 YSYEKL. Trimming took off 4 bases at V and 0 bases at J, with 16 bases between the two ends. The chain's CDR3 is CASSPYLDRYSNQPQHF. The CDR3 nucleotides read TGCGCCAGCAGCCCTTACCTCGACAGGTATAGCAATCAGCCCCAGCATTTT.

This sequence joins TRBV7-3 and TRBJ2-1, with TRBD2 matching over 9 bases. The V gene end was trimmed by 1 base and the J gene end by 8 bases; junction bases not matched to a gene: 3. This CDR3 has 14 amino acids. Per the germline V gene, CDR1 is SGHTA and CDR2 is FQGTGA. The chain's CDR3 is CASSLIAGADEQFF. CDR3 in DNA: TGTGCCAGCAGCTTAATAGCGGGAGCTGATGAGCAGTTCTTC.

This clone was observed a few times. V gene TRBV10-1 combines with J gene TRBJ1-3; D may be TRBD1 (5 bases). Germline V gene lookup returns CDR1 WNHNN and CDR2 SYGVQD (reference sequence). This CDR3 has 14 amino acids. The V end lost 3 bases, the J end lost 0 bases, and 6 bases lay between the germline ends. CDR3: CASSDGGSGNTIYF. CDR3 sequence (DNA): TGCGCCAGCAGTGACGGGGGCTCTGGAAACACCATATATTTT.

The chain links TRBV6-1 to TRBJ2-5, with D perhaps being TRBD1 or TRBD2 (6 bases each). The CDR3 has 14 residues. Germline values: CDR1 MNHNS, CDR2 SASEGT. The V and J ends lost 8 bases and 1 base respectively, with 14 bases between them. CDR3 nucleotide sequence: TGTGCCAGCTCTTTTCGGGGGCTCCAAGAGACCCAGTACTTC. It encodes CASSFRGLQETQYF.

This sequence joins TRBV28 and TRBJ1-1; D might be TRBD1 (5 bases). V was shortened by 6 bases and J by 4 bases, with 15 bases between the two germline ends. This CDR3 has 14 residues. In germline, CDR1 is MDHEN, CDR2 SYDVKM. The DNA of the CDR3 is TGTGCCAGCAGGGCTCCGAGGGGTTCCACTGAAGCTTTCTTT. It codes for CASRAPRGSTEAFF.

This clone has more than one count but fewer than ten. This chain uses TRBV6-5 with TRBJ1-1; D gene ambiguous. The CDR3 runs to 13 residues. Germline V gene lookup returns CDR1 MNHEY and CDR2 SVGAGI. V lost 6 bases and J 3 bases, leaving 11 bases between the germline ends. CDR3 coding DNA: TGTGCCAGCAGCGAGGAGTACGACACTGAAGCTTTCTTT. Protein product: CASSEEYDTEAFF.

With respect to this clone: In the same sample, other DNA sequences code for this CDR3. This chain joins TRBV5-1 and TRBJ2-7, with D possibly being TRBD1 (6 bases). The CDR3 covers 15 residues. V shed 1 base and J shed 0 bases, with 11 bases lying between them. Germline CDR1 SGHRS, CDR2 YFSETQ. The CDR3 region is CASSLSGASSYEQYF. CDR3 nucleotides: TGCGCCAGCAGCTTGTCAGGGGCCTCCTCCTACGAGCAGTACTTC.

Concerning this clone itself: Other DNA sequences in the same sample also yield this CDR3. V and J are TRBV7-9 and TRBJ1-5; D call uncertain. The CDR3 totals 13 residues. Trimming pared 1 base from V and 6 bases from J, leaving 7 bases between. Germline assignment: CDR1 SEHNR and CDR2 FQNEAQ (reference sequence). This chain's CDR3 is CASSLDGSQPQHF. The CDR3 nucleotides read TGTGCCAGCAGCTTAGATGGGAGTCAGCCCCAGCATTTT.

The chain carries TRBV14 and TRBJ2-7, with 8 bases aligning to TRBD1. Germline assignment: CDR1 SGHDN and CDR2 FVKESK. This CDR3 contains 16 residues. V lost 4 bases and J lost 1; bases outside the gene matches: 9. The CDR3 loop reads CASSRLTGEGSYEQYF. The CDR3 coding sequence is TGTGCCAGCAGCCGCCTGACAGGGGAAGGTTCCTACGAGCAGTACTTC.

This clone was counted between two and nine times. The rearrangement joins TRBV5-4 to TRBJ1-2; TRBD1 is a possible D gene (6 bases). Deletions cut 3 bases from V and 2 bases from J, with 11 bases between. Germline CDR1 reads SGHNT; CDR2 reads YYREEE (reference sequence). The CDR3 is made up of 14 amino acids. The CDR3 nucleotides are TGTGCCAGCAGCTCCGCCCAGGGGAACTATGGCTACACCTTC. As protein: CASSSAQGNYGYTF.

The V call is TRBV18, the J call TRBJ2-1, with 11 bases identical to TRBD2. Trimming cost V 0 bases and J 5 bases; bases outside gene matches: 6. CDR3 length: 17 residues. From germline, CDR1 is KGHSH and CDR2 LQKENI. The CDR3 loop is CASSPPSGRAKDNEQFF. In nucleotides, the CDR3 is TGTGCCAGCTCACCACCTAGCGGGAGGGCCAAAGACAATGAGCAGTTCTTC.

This chain connects TRBV7-9 to TRBJ2-2; D not certain. The CDR3 has 15 residues. V was cut by 5 bases and J by 2 bases, with 12 bases left in between. The germline V gene encodes CDR1 SEHNR and CDR2 FQNEAQ (reference sequence). The CDR3 sequence: CASSAPRRNTGELFF. In nucleotides, the CDR3 is TGTGCCAGCAGCGCCCCCCGGAGAAACACCGGGGAGCTGTTTTTT.

This CDR3 reads CASSLGRSASYEQYF. The DNA for the CDR3 is TGTGCCAGCAGCTTAGGGCGTAGCGCCTCCTACGAGCAGTACTTC. The chain has TRBV7-2 and TRBJ2-7, with D possibly matching TRBD2 (5 bases). The CDR3 length is 15 residues. V lost 1 base and J 0 bases, leaving 10 bases between the germline ends. Germline V gene sequence: CDR1 SGHTA, CDR2 FQGNSA. The full variable domain, its missing parts supplied by reference TRBV7-2 and TRBJ2-7, is GAGVSQSPSNKVTEKGKDVELRCDPISGHTALYWYRQSLGQGLEFLIYFQGNSAPDKSGLPSDRFSAERTGGSVSTLTIQRTQQEDSAVYLCASSLGRSASYEQYFGPGTRLTVT.

This clone occurred a few times. In DNA form, the CDR3 reads TGTGCCAGCAGTCTTACGGGTCTCGCTGAAGCTTTCTTT. It is translated as CASSLTGLAEAFF. This chain uses TRBV5-5 with TRBJ1-1; D not certain. The CDR3 loop spans 13 amino acids. Trimming cost V 5 bases and J 6 bases, with 14 bases left between them. CDR1 is SGHKS, CDR2 YYEKEE, per germline (reference sequence). Filled out from reference TRBV5-5 and TRBJ1-1, the complete variable domain reads DAGVTQSPTHLIKTRGQQVTLRCSPISGHKSVSWYQQVLGQGPQFIFQYYEKEERGRGNFPDRFSARQFPNYSSELNVNALLLGDSALYLCASSLTGLAEAFFGQGTRLTVV.